These T cell receptor beta chains were read from a single sample in a study of blood T cell repertoires in COVID-19. Measured with immunoSEQ multiplex PCR; TCRdb has only the in-frame clones, and not every one. The sample records 250,000 or so clones, 85% to 90% being singletons. Sequences were obtained from peripheral blood. The receptors were gathered from a middle-aged woman who had recovered from COVID-19. Both conserved end residues are part of each CDR3. The D gene is left open where the match is weak. Clone size is stated in some rows and not others, as once, few, many or a class when expanded.

>few|TRBD1|TRBV7-3|TRBJ1-6
CASSLDGTGSSPLHF
TGTGCCAGCAGCTTGGATGGGACAGGGAGTTCACCCCTCCACTTT
>once|NA|TRBV9|TRBJ1-1
CASSVEPTGTEAFF
TGTGCCAGCAGCGTGGAACCTACGGGCACTGAAGCTTTCTTT
>NA|TRBD2|TRBV15|TRBJ2-3
CATSREGHGTRSADTQYF
TGTGCCACCAGCAGAGAGGGACACGGGACTAGATCTGCAGATACGCAGTATTTT
>NA|TRBD2|TRBV2|TRBJ2-3
CASRRAGGSTDTQYF
TGTGCCAGCAGGAGGGCGGGGGGGAGCACAGATACGCAGTATTTT
>NA|TRBD1|TRBV6-5|TRBJ1-2
CASSYGQTGGDYGYTF
TGTGCCAGCAGTTACGGCCAGACAGGGGGTGACTATGGCTACACCTTC
>once|TRBD1|TRBV28|TRBJ1-2
CASSLNQGAGYGYTF
TGTGCCAGCAGCCTTAACCAGGGGGCGGGCTATGGCTACACCTTC
>NA|NA|TRBV18|TRBJ1-3
CASSPPGGPSGNTIYF
TGTGCCAGCTCACCACCGGGGGGGCCCTCTGGAAACACCATATATTTT
>NA|NA|TRBV19|TRBJ1-3
CASSIGTASGNTIYF
TGTGCCAGTAGTATAGGGACAGCCTCTGGAAACACCATATATTTT
>NA|TRBD2|TRBV5-1|TRBJ2-3
CASSLGLAGDADTQYF
TGCGCCAGCAGCTTGGGACTAGCGGGAGATGCAGATACGCAGTATTTT
>NA|TRBD2|TRBV28|TRBJ2-3
CASSFFPSGFGDTQYF
TGTGCCAGCAGTTTTTTTCCTAGCGGGTTTGGGGATACGCAGTATTTT
>NA|TRBD2|TRBV19|TRBJ2-1
CASSTLGGAFNEQFF
TGTGCCAGTAGTACACTCGGGGGGGCCTTTAATGAGCAGTTCTTC
>NA|TRBD2|TRBV12-5|TRBJ2-3
CASGPGTSGRSSTDTQYF
TGTGCTAGTGGACCCGGGACTAGCGGGAGATCTAGCACAGATACGCAGTATTTT
>NA|NA|TRBV27|TRBJ1-4
CASSRLSATNEKLFF
TGTGCCAGCAGTCGACTCAGCGCAACTAATGAAAAACTGTTTTTT
>NA|NA|TRBV7-2|TRBJ2-5
CASSSRSGLRETQYF
TGTGCCAGCAGCTCAAGATCGGGACTCAGGGAGACCCAGTACTTC
>NA|NA|TRBV11-2|TRBJ1-2
CASSLGPRFYGYTF
TGTGCCAGCAGCTTAGGGCCGAGGTTTTATGGCTACACCTTC
>once|TRBD2|TRBV6-5|TRBJ2-5
CATQLAGHFQETQYF
TGTGCCACCCAGTTAGCGGGGCACTTCCAAGAGACCCAGTACTTC
>NA|NA|TRBV28|TRBJ1-5
CASSFSTGQPQHF
TGTGCCAGCAGTTTTTCGACGGGGCAGCCCCAGCATTTT
>NA|NA|TRBV11-2|TRBJ2-2
CASGTSNTGELFF
TGTGCCAGCGGTACTTCAAACACCGGGGAGCTGTTTTTT
>few|TRBD2|TRBV7-9|TRBJ2-1
CASSLARTSGTAYNEQFF
TGTGCCAGCAGCTTAGCGCGGACTAGCGGGACGGCCTACAATGAGCAGTTCTTC
>NA|TRBD2|TRBV11-3|TRBJ2-2
CASSDLAGVIGTGELFF
TGTGCCAGCAGCGACCTAGCGGGAGTTATTGGTACCGGGGAGCTGTTTTTT
>NA|TRBD2|TRBV4-2|TRBJ2-1
CASSRTGTSGGLDYNEQFF
TGTGCCAGCAGCCGTACCGGGACTAGCGGGGGGCTTGACTACAATGAGCAGTTCTTC
>once|TRBD2|TRBV2|TRBJ2-3
CASSEWGRGATDTQYF
TGTGCCAGCAGTGAGTGGGGGCGGGGGGCCACAGATACGCAGTATTTT
>NA|TRBD1|TRBV28|TRBJ1-4
CASSLSPIPTGREKLFF
TGTGCCAGCAGTTTATCCCCGATTCCGACAGGGAGGGAAAAACTGTTTTTT
>NA|NA|TRBV6-5|TRBJ1-1
CASSYSLNTEAFF
TGTGCCAGCAGTTACAGCTTGAACACTGAAGCTTTCTTT
>NA|NA|TRBV1|TRBJ2-5
CTRQATIGEETQYF
TGCACCCGCCAAGCGACGATAGGGGAAGAGACCCAGTACTTC
>NA|NA|TRBV2|TRBJ2-7
CASSESPAEGDEQYF
TGTGCCAGCAGTGAAAGTCCGGCAGAAGGGGACGAGCAGTACTTC
>few|NA|TRBV29-1|TRBJ2-6
CSVLFTGANVLTF
TGCAGCGTCCTATTTACTGGGGCCAACGTCCTGACTTTC
>NA|TRBD2|TRBV19|TRBJ2-1
CASTLAGGPFDEQFF
TGTGCCAGTACACTAGCGGGAGGGCCTTTCGATGAGCAGTTCTTC
>NA|NA|TRBV11-2|TRBJ1-5
CASSLWGGGSQPQHF
TGTGCCAGCAGCTTATGGGGGGGAGGGAGTCAGCCCCAGCATTTT
>NA|TRBD2|TRBV7-8|TRBJ2-5
CASSLGAGAVQETQYF
TGTGCCAGCAGCTTAGGAGCGGGAGCGGTTCAAGAGACCCAGTACTTC
>NA|TRBD1|TRBV5-5|TRBJ2-1
CASSFGQGGGNEQFF
TGTGCCAGCAGCTTCGGACAGGGAGGAGGGAATGAGCAGTTCTTC
>NA|NA|TRBV5-1|TRBJ2-2
CASSITGNTGELFF
TGCGCCAGTTCTATTACAGGGAACACCGGGGAGCTGTTTTTT
>NA|TRBD2|TRBV6-6|TRBJ2-1
CASSWKREGLDEQFF
TGTGCCAGCAGTTGGAAGCGGGAGGGCCTGGATGAGCAGTTCTTC
>NA|NA|TRBV7-9|TRBJ1-5
CASSGEVSDQPQHF
TGTGCCAGCAGCGGTGAGGTTAGCGATCAGCCCCAGCATTTT
>NA|NA|TRBV6-5|TRBJ1-6
CASRRLQGNNSPLHF
TGTGCCAGCAGGCGATTACAGGGAAACAATTCACCCCTCCACTTT
>once|NA|TRBV19|TRBJ2-2
CASSTPTGTNTGELFF
TGTGCCAGTAGTACGCCGACTGGTACGAACACCGGGGAGCTGTTTTTT
>NA|NA|TRBV6-5|TRBJ2-3
CASSQTGTDTQYF
TGTGCCAGCAGTCAGACAGGCACAGATACGCAGTATTTT
>NA|TRBD1|TRBV19|TRBJ1-6
CASSLTGGIDSPLHF
TGTGCCAGTAGTCTCACAGGGGGAATAGATTCACCCCTCCACTTT
>NA|NA|TRBV6-5|TRBJ2-4
CASSYSLAKNIQYF
TGTGCCAGCAGTTATTCTTTAGCCAAAAACATTCAGTACTTC
>NA|NA|TRBV28|TRBJ1-6
CASSLLGHSPLHF
TGTGCCAGCAGTTTACTGGGGCATTCACCCCTCCACTTT
>NA|TRBD2|TRBV19|TRBJ2-1
CASSPIAGGDEQFF
TGTGCCAGTAGTCCCATAGCGGGAGGGGATGAGCAGTTCTTC
>NA|TRBD1|TRBV5-4|TRBJ1-2
CASSLEPEVDRGGYGYTF
TGTGCCAGCAGCTTGGAGCCGGAAGTAGACAGGGGAGGATATGGCTACACCTTC
>NA|TRBD1|TRBV10-3|TRBJ2-1
CAISRRDSYNEQFF
TGTGCCATCAGTCGCCGGGACAGCTACAATGAGCAGTTCTTC
>NA|NA|TRBV19|TRBJ1-6
CASSIGSSPLHF
TGTGCCAGTAGTATAGGGAGTTCACCCCTCCACTTT
>once|TRBD2|TRBV28|TRBJ2-7
CASSPMGSGGVSREQYF
TGTGCCAGCAGCCCAATGGGTAGCGGGGGGGTTTCTCGCGAGCAGTACTTC
>once|NA|TRBV13|TRBJ2-5
CASKRASQETQYF
TGTGCCAGTAAGAGGGCGAGTCAAGAGACCCAGTACTTC
>once|NA|TRBV3-1/TRBV3-2|TRBJ2-7
CASSQISYEQYF
TGTGCCAGCAGCCAAATCAGCTACGAGCAGTACTTC
>few|TRBD2|TRBV10-3|TRBJ2-5
CAIRGGRAEETQYF
TGTGCCATCAGAGGAGGGAGGGCAGAAGAGACCCAGTACTTC
>NA|NA|TRBV6-5|TRBJ1-4
CASTTTPTNEKLFF
TGTGCCAGCACCACCACTCCAACTAATGAAAAACTGTTTTTT
>NA|NA|TRBV2|TRBJ2-7
CASWGGGSYEQYF
TGTGCCAGCTGGGGAGGGGGATCCTACGAGCAGTACTTC
>NA|NA|TRBV15|TRBJ1-1
CATSRQELLDYTEAFF
TGTGCCACCAGCAGACAGGAACTTTTAGATTACACTGAAGCTTTCTTT
>NA|TRBD2|TRBV6-6|TRBJ2-2
CASTPSGGPTGELFF
TGTGCCAGCACACCCTCGGGGGGGCCCACCGGGGAGCTGTTTTTT
>NA|NA|TRBV5-1|TRBJ1-5
CASSPSGGLNQPQHF
TGCGCCAGCAGCCCTTCCGGGGGGCTTAATCAGCCCCAGCATTTT